This entry lists 20 T cell receptor beta chains sequenced from one sample in a study of T cells in Graves' hyperthyroidism and ophthalmopathy. RNA transcripts served as the template for amplifying TCR beta CDR3 regions. When the TCR CDR3 underwent first-round RT-PCR, the HTBI primer set was used. One entry per CDR3 protein, called by TCRdb with MiXCR from the multiplex PCR reads. The sample has 380,000 or so distinct CDR3 sequences, approximately 19% seen once. Material for sequencing was blood. These receptors came from a woman aged 18-29 years with Graves' hyperthyroidism.

This clonotype was observed a handful of times. This may be a read error: a much more frequent sequence differs by one nucleotide. The chain combines TRBV5-1 with TRBJ1-2; 9 bases are shared with TRBD1. CDR1 is SGHRS and CDR2 is YFSETQ in the germline V gene. This CDR3 contains 14 residues. The DNA of the CDR3 is TGCGTCAGCAGCAAGGGACAGGGAAACTATGGCTACACCTTC. Translating it yields CVSSKGQGNYGYTF.

This clonotype appeared many times. The chain joins TRBV20-1 to TRBJ2-7, with D perhaps given as TRBD1 or TRBD2 (5 bases each). Germline loops: CDR1 DFQATT, CDR2 SNEGSKA (reference sequence). Trimming cost V 2 bases and J 4 bases, with 9 bases left between them. The CDR3 spans 12 residues. CDR3 nucleotides: TGCAGTGCTAGATCGGGACGGTACGAGCAGTACTTC. This gives the protein CSARSGRYEQYF.

This clonotype has ten or more counts. The chain employs TRBV5-1 and TRBJ2-7; 7 bases fit TRBD1. CDR3 size: 15 residues. Germline V gives CDR1 SGHRS, CDR2 YFSETQ. Losses at the gene ends were 0 bases for V and 2 bases for J; bases not matched to a gene: 5. In DNA form, the CDR3 reads TGCGCCAGCAGCTTGGATGGGGACAGAGCCTACGAGCAGTACTTC. This encodes CASSLDGDRAYEQYF. The full variable domain, in which reference TRBV5-1 and TRBJ2-7 provide the parts outside the CDR3, is KAGVTQTPRYLIKTRGQQVTLSCSPISGHRSVSWYQQTPGQGLQFLFEYFSETQRNKGNFPGRFSGRQFSNSRSEMNVSTLELGDSALYLCASSLDGDRAYEQYFGPGTRLTVT.

This clonotype has a count of ten or more. The CDR3 nucleotides read TGTGCCACCAGTGAGGCAGATCCTGAAGCTTTCTTT. Translated: CATSEADPEAFF. The chain joins TRBV24-1 to TRBJ1-1; D ambiguous. The V gene lost 4 bases and the J gene lost 6 bases, with 8 bases spanning the gap. Germline V gene sequence: CDR1 KGHDR, CDR2 SFDVKD. CDR3 size: 12 residues.

The genes are TRBV20-1 and TRBJ2-5; perhaps TRBD2 as D (5 bases). Germline V gives CDR1 DFQATT, CDR2 SNEGSKA (reference sequence). V gave up 0 bases and J gave up 2 bases, with 13 bases separating them. The CDR3 is 15 amino acids. The CDR3 protein is CSARDFGRGQETQYF. CDR3 DNA: TGCAGTGCTAGAGATTTCGGACGAGGGCAAGAGACCCAGTACTTC.

In DNA, the CDR3 is TGTGCCAGCAGTTCCTATCCGGGAAACACTGAAGCTTTCTTT. It is translated as CASSSYPGNTEAFF. The chain uses TRBV28 and TRBJ1-1, with D unclear. The germline V gene encodes CDR1 MDHEN and CDR2 SYDVKM. CDR3 size: 14 residues. Trimming stripped 4 bases from V and 2 bases from J, with 11 bases between.

The chain is built from TRBV6-5 and TRBJ2-3, with TRBD2 matching over 11 bases. CDR3 size: 14 residues. V trimming: 4 bases; J trimming: 5 bases; junction bases outside the gene matches: 2. In germline, CDR1 is MNHEY, CDR2 SVGAGI. In DNA form, the CDR3 reads TGTGCCAGCAGTTGGGGGACTAGCGGAGATACGCAGTATTTT. Translated, it gives CASSWGTSGDTQYF.

This clonotype was counted a single time. A much larger clone sits a single nucleotide away, making a read error possible. The chain joins TRBV6-2 or TRBV6-3 to TRBJ1-5; 9 bases fit TRBD1. The germline gives CDR1 MNHEY, CDR2 SVGEGT. V lost 8 bases to trimming and J lost 3 bases; unmatched junction nucleotides: 2. The CDR3 has 13 amino acids. This chain's CDR3 is CASGTGINQPQHF. Written as DNA, the CDR3 is TGTGCCAGCGGGACAGGGATCAATCAGCCCCAGCATTTT.

On this clonotype: At one boundary the junction diverges from the germline segment, which might be a read error. CDR3 sequence (DNA): TGTGCCAGCGGTTTACGTCGGGGGATAACTGAGGCTTTCTTT. This sequence encodes CASGLRRGITEAFF. The chain uses TRBV12-3 or TRBV12-4 and TRBJ1-1, with D possibly matching TRBD1 (5 bases). The CDR3 spans 14 residues.

Turning to this clonotype: This may be a read error, as it is one base from a much larger clone. The V gene is TRBV12-3 or TRBV12-4, the J gene TRBJ1-1, with TRBD1 matching 7 bases. The CDR3 runs to 14 residues. The chain's CDR3 is CASSPDRTFSEACF. DNA of the CDR3: TGTGCCAGCAGCCCGGACAGGACCTTCTCTGAAGCTTGCTTT.

This clonotype was found many times. The chain couples TRBV7-2 to TRBJ1-2; possibly TRBD1 for D (6 bases). V was trimmed by 4 bases and J by 4 bases, leaving 13 bases between them. CDR1 and CDR2 (germline): SGHTA, FQGNSA. CDR3 length: 14 amino acids. The CDR3 spells CASSSSDSFYGYTF. The CDR3 nucleotides read TGTGCCAGCAGCTCCTCGGACAGTTTCTATGGCTACACCTTC.

The chain couples TRBV12-3 or TRBV12-4 to TRBJ1-2; no clear D. This CDR3 region has 16 residues. V was trimmed by 4 bases and J by 1 base, leaving 16 bases between them. The CDR3 region is CASSSLEADSNYGYTF. CDR3 nucleotide sequence: TGTGCCAGCAGTTCCCTCGAGGCGGATAGTAACTATGGCTACACCTTC.

V gene TRBV2 combines with J gene TRBJ2-7, with no clear D. Germline V CDR1 and CDR2: SNHLY, FYNNEI. V was pared by 8 bases and J by 5 bases, with 10 bases between. The CDR3 consists of 11 residues. The CDR3 sequence: CASQGGHEQYF. The CDR3 DNA follows: TGTGCCAGCCAAGGCGGCCACGAGCAGTACTTC. Full variable domain (outside the CDR3, taken from reference TRBV2 and TRBJ2-7): EPEVTQTPSHQVTQMGQEVILRCVPISNHLYFYWYRQILGQKVEFLVSFYNNEISEKSEIFDDQFSVERPDGSNFTLKIRSTKLEDSAMYFCASQGGHEQYFGPGTRLTVT.

This clonotype has ten or more counts. The chain uses TRBV25-1 and TRBJ1-6, with D tentatively TRBD1 (6 bases). CDR1 and CDR2 (germline): MGHDK, SYGVNS. V was clipped by 4 bases and J by 10 bases, with 20 bases between them. This CDR3 has 16 residues. CDR3 amino acids: CASSAPDGGEVSPLHF. CDR3 DNA sequence: TGTGCCAGCAGTGCCCCGGACGGGGGCGAGGTCTCACCCCTCCACTTT.

The chain carries TRBV7-2 and TRBJ1-5, with a weak D call TRBD1 (6 bases). CDR1 is SGHTA, CDR2 FQGNSA, per germline. The CDR3 contains 14 residues. The V gene lost 1 base and the J gene lost 6 bases, with 10 bases spanning the gap. CDR3 region: CASSLDRAAQPQHF. The CDR3 nucleotides read TGTGCCAGCAGCTTAGACAGGGCGGCTCAGCCCCAGCATTTT.

There are many counts of this clonotype. V is TRBV6-1 and J is TRBJ2-7; unclear D gene. Germline loops: CDR1 MNHNS, CDR2 SASEGT. The CDR3 extends over 11 amino acids. Trimming took 5 bases from V and 7 from J, leaving 9 bases between them. In nucleotides, the CDR3 is TGTGCCAGCAGTCGGCAAAATGAGCAGTACTTC. This translates into CASSRQNEQYF.

This clonotype was seen at least ten times. The rearrangement uses TRBV6-1 and TRBJ2-7; tentatively, D is TRBD1 or TRBD2 (5 bases each). Germline V gives CDR1 MNHNS, CDR2 SASEGT. Trimming removed 6 bases from V and 7 bases from J, with 16 bases in between. The CDR3 totals 13 residues. In DNA, the CDR3 is TGTGCCAGCAGACGGGACCTAGATAGGGAGCAGTACTTC. Translating gives CASRRDLDREQYF.

This clonotype appeared many times. The chain carries TRBV12-3 or TRBV12-4 and TRBJ2-7; D is undetermined. This CDR3 comprises 13 residues. The V gene lost 5 bases and the J gene lost 0 bases, with 8 bases spanning the gap. The CDR3 region has the DNA TGTGCCAGCAGTCAAACCACCTCCTACGAGCAGTACTTC. Protein sequence: CASSQTTSYEQYF.

This clonotype was recorded a few times. The V call is TRBV19, the J call TRBJ1-5; D unresolved. V was clipped by 1 base and J by 3 bases, with 10 bases between them. Germline CDR1 is LNHDA and CDR2 is SQIVND (reference sequence). This CDR3 comprises 15 residues. The CDR3 nucleotides read TGTGCCAGTAGTATAGCTGGGGATGACAATCAGCCCCAGCATTTT. It encodes CASSIAGDDNQPQHF.

There are many counts of this clonotype. The rearrangement uses TRBV7-8 and TRBJ1-1, with D hard to call. Germline V gene data show CDR1 as SGHVS and CDR2 as FQNEAQ. The CDR3 contains 14 residues. V lost 5 bases, J lost 0 bases, and 10 bases lay in between. For the CDR3, the DNA is TGTGCCAGCAGCCCGGCAGTGCTGAACACTGAAGCTTTCTTT. Amino acids: CASSPAVLNTEAFF.